Listed below are T cell receptor beta chains from one sample, sequenced in a study of cytomegalovirus exposure and HLA in healthy donors. TCRdb's table, derived via immunoSEQ multiplex PCR, lists solely in-frame clones and lacks some. The sample lists around 250,000 clones, about 90% occurring once. The specimen was PBMCs. The receptors here all came from a woman aged 18-29 years in good health and CMV-seronegative. Each CDR3 is given with its conserved first and last residue. The order of the fields is D gene, clone size, V gene, CDR3 length, J gene, CDR3 DNA, CDR3 protein. A D gene is named only where the DNA matches it firmly. Only part of the rows carry a size: once, few, many, or a class if the clone is expanded.

TRBD1	-	TRBV6-6	14	TRBJ1-6	TGTGCCAGCAGGGGGACAGGGGGATTTTCACCCCTCCACTTT	CASRGTGGFSPLHF
-	-	TRBV5-5	17	TRBJ1-6	TGTGCCAGCAGCACACCCCGACTAGACCTCTATAATTCACCCCTCCACTTT	CASSTPRLDLYNSPLHF
-	-	TRBV7-9	13	TRBJ2-7	TGTGCCAGCAGCCCCGAAACGGAGGAAGAGCAGTACTTC	CASSPETEEEQYF
-	-	TRBV19	14	TRBJ1-5	TGTGCCAGTAGTATAGGACAGGGCAATCAGCCCCAGCATTTT	CASSIGQGNQPQHF
-	-	TRBV27	13	TRBJ1-6	TGTGCCAGCAGGGGGGGCTATAATTCACCCCTCCACTTT	CASRGGYNSPLHF
-	-	TRBV7-2	15	TRBJ1-3	TGTGCCAGCACCGAGGACAGCCTTGGTGGAAACACCATATATTTT	CASTEDSLGGNTIYF
-	-	TRBV29-1	13	TRBJ2-3	TGCAGCGTTTATCACAGGGCGGTAGATACGCAGTATTTT	CSVYHRAVDTQYF
TRBD1	-	TRBV19	15	TRBJ2-7	TGTGCCAGTAGTCCTGGACAGGGTTCTGGCTACGAGCAGTACTTC	CASSPGQGSGYEQYF
TRBD1	once	TRBV6-1	14	TRBJ1-4	TGTGCCAGCAGGACCGACAGGGGGCAGGAAAAACTGTTTTTT	CASRTDRGQEKLFF
-	-	TRBV19	14	TRBJ1-2	TGTGCCAGTAGTATAGTGGGACTGAACTATGGCTACACCTTC	CASSIVGLNYGYTF
TRBD2	-	TRBV4-1	17	TRBJ2-5	TGCGCCAGCAGCCTTTTCGGGACTAGCGGGGTCCAAGAGACCCAGTACTTC	CASSLFGTSGVQETQYF
-	-	TRBV27	14	TRBJ2-2	TGTGCCAGCAAAAGAGTGAGCGGCTCCGGGGAGCTGTTTTTT	CASKRVSGSGELFF
TRBD2	-	TRBV14	15	TRBJ2-5	TGTGCCAGCAGCCAAACCGGACTAGCCCAAGAGACCCAGTACTTC	CASSQTGLAQETQYF
-	-	TRBV27	14	TRBJ1-1	TGTGCCAGCAGTTATTTGCGGGGAGGCACTGAAGCTTTCTTT	CASSYLRGGTEAFF
-	-	TRBV11-2	13	TRBJ1-5	TGTGCCAGCAGCTTGGGGGCACTTCAGCCCCAGCATTTT	CASSLGALQPQHF
-	-	TRBV7-9	15	TRBJ2-3	TGTGCCAGCAAGCGACAGATTTCTAGCACAGATACGCAGTATTTT	CASKRQISSTDTQYF
TRBD2	-	TRBV7-7	18	TRBJ2-5	TGTGCCAGCAGCTTGGGTCAGCGGGGGGGCCGTAAACAAGAGACCCAGTACTTC	CASSLGQRGGRKQETQYF
-	-	TRBV29-1	13	TRBJ1-2	TGCAGCGTTGAAGATCGAGTAGTCGATGGCTACACCTTC	CSVEDRVVDGYTF
TRBD1	once	TRBV4-3	15	TRBJ2-7	TGCGCCAGCAGCCGCTCCGGGACAGGGGGATACGAGCAGTACTTC	CASSRSGTGGYEQYF
TRBD1	few	TRBV6-5	14	TRBJ1-6	TGTGCCAGCCAGGACAGGGGGCTATATTCACCCCTCCACTTT	CASQDRGLYSPLHF